This T cell receptor (beta chain) was identified during a study of CD8+ T cells in alopecia areata listed by TCRdb under 2018. About the study as a whole: The treated patients, all with moderate-to-severe alopecia areata, were enrolled in an open-label pilot trial of oral tofacitinib given at 5 to 10 mg twice daily. The study used high-throughput TCRbeta sequencing to examine T cell clonal expansion in alopecia areata, in both the C3H/HeJ mouse model and human patients. Disease severity in treated patients was measured with the SALT score, which quantifies the percentage of affected scalp surface area. RNA was obtained with the PAXgene miRNA kit for fixed scalp, the miRNeasy kit for PBMCs, and the RNeasy kit for mouse skin. Clonality in the scalp was compared among normal scalp (n=4), patchy alopecia areata scalp (n=8), and alopecia totalis/universalis scalp (n=8). Scalp tissue and sorted CD4+ and CD8+ peripheral blood T cells from patchy and totalis/universalis alopecia areata patients and from healthy controls were covered by human TCRbeta sequencing. Tofacitinib-treated patients had biopsies at baseline and at 4 and 24 weeks of treatment, with a later scalp biopsy in several patients. Amplification of TCRbeta CDR3 regions was done by immunoSEQ multiplex PCR using 35 Vbeta forward primers and 13 Jbeta reverse primers. Patients stayed on tofacitinib for 6 to 18 months and then had 6 months of follow-up off drug so that delayed response and recurrence could be assessed. Points the paper makes about the study in general: Compared with normal scalp, lesional scalp had higher clonality and more expanded CD8+ clones, particularly in alopecia totalis/universalis, a pattern that suggests antigenic drive. Unlike mouse skin, which is dominated by gammadelta T cells, normal human skin has resident alphabeta T cells that are also sequenced, and this complicates analysis of the scalp TCR repertoire. Tofacitinib significantly lowered scalp clonality and the number of expanded CD8+ clones among the top 100 scalp clones. The treated cohort was small, with a single nonresponder, so links between baseline CD8+ expansion and response need larger studies. Shared TCR sequences between patients were less evident than in mice, which may be partly attributable to HLA diversity in the patient population. Many expanded lesional clones were found to persist in scalp and blood during tofacitinib treatment, and relapse after treatment cessation may be partly explained by this persistence.

V and J are truncated by 2 bases and 4 bases respectively, leaving an intervening sequence of 13 bases. Including the terminal cysteine and phenylalanine, the CDR3 comprises 15 residues. Left in the record is the CDR3 DNA by itself, 45 bases read in frame from the first base. According to the germline V gene (reference sequence), CDR1 reads MNHEY and CDR2 reads SMNVEV. Libraries came from the immunoSEQ multiplex PCR assay. For TCR sequencing, RNA was extracted from every sample and reverse transcribed into cDNA to serve as template. First-strand cDNA was synthesized using SuperScript III with a 2:1 mix of oligo-dT and random hexamers. A synthetic immune receptor repertoire was used to assess amplification bias, and residual bias was removed computationally. Per the source publication's procedure: After raw reads were preprocessed to remove errors, the CDR3 was defined following IMGT conventions as running from the conserved cysteine to phenylalanine. Clonality was computed by normalizing Shannon entropy by log2 of the number of productive unique TCRs and subtracting the result from 1. Scalp TCRbeta sequences were cross-referenced with sorted blood CD4 and CD8 repertoires so that the CD4 or CD8 identity of scalp clones could be inferred. Sourced from immuneACCESS, this table was stored by TCRdb with only in-frame sequences that have V and J called. A share of the clones is absent; for the studies checked, an unresolved V gene accounts for under half, and the remainder has no known explanation. That table is the source of V, J and clone size, and D and trimming were worked out from the DNA. This sample comprises approximately 300,000 clones, more than 45% of them detected only once. The ten largest clones represent approximately 1.7% of the sample.

Comment on this clone: This receptor's antigen is unknown. Base qualities are not at hand, and no much larger clone is one base apart.

The sample's time point label is to be understood as: around 26 weeks on oral tofacitinib. The treatment or condition label, as the study defines it: oral pan-JAK inhibitor, 5-10 mg twice daily. Lesional scalp punch biopsies and peripheral blood were collected from alopecia areata patients. PBMCs were separated by density centrifugation and stained for CD3, CD4 and CD8, after which CD4+ and CD8+ T cells were sorted on a FACSAria. The chain couples TRBV27 to TRBJ2-3; the D segment may tentatively be TRBD1 or TRBD2, each giving 5 matched bases. This sample comprised CD4+ T cells sorted from blood, obtained at week 24, from a patient treated with tofacitinib. This TCR was sampled from a human donor with alopecia areata. Here the CDR3 is given as CASSLRGAGSDTQYF. The sequence in DNA is TGTGCCAGCAGTTTAAGAGGGGCTGGCTCAGATACGCAGTATTTT.